The rows below give T cell receptor beta chains drawn from one sample of a study of blood T cells in healthy people across ages. From the 5' RACE reads, TCRdb called clonotypes with MiXCR, one entry per CDR3 protein. The sample has about 1,500,000 distinct CDR3 sequences, 42% seen once. Sequencing was carried out using blood. The receptors were sampled from a woman in her late teens or twenties in good health. Each CDR3 is given with its conserved first and last residue. Fields, in order: clone size, D gene, J gene, V gene, CDR3 DNA, CDR3 protein. A D gene is named only where the DNA matches it firmly. Clone size is shown for a subset of rows, as once, few, many or a class of expanded clone.

once	.	TRBJ1-1	TRBV12-3/TRBV12-4	TGTGCCAGCAGTTCTAAGGAGGAGAACACTGAAGCTTTCTTT	CASSSKEENTEAFF
.	TRBD2	TRBJ2-3	TRBV6-2/TRBV6-3	TGTGCCACCAACGGAAAATTAGCGGGGGGCTCCCGCCTGGGCACAGATACGCAGTATTTT	CATNGKLAGGSRLGTDTQYF
.	TRBD2	TRBJ2-7	TRBV20-1	TGCAGTGCTAGAGAGGGTAGCGGGAACCACGAGCAGTACTTC	CSAREGSGNHEQYF
.	.	TRBJ2-7	TRBV7-2	TGTGCCAGCAGCCCAGCCGGGTGGCCCCACGAGCAGTACTTC	CASSPAGWPHEQYF
few	.	TRBJ1-5	TRBV25-1	TGTGCCAGCAGTGAATCGGCCAGGGCGGCTCAGCCCCAGCATTTT	CASSESARAAQPQHF
.	TRBD2	TRBJ2-1	TRBV12-3/TRBV12-4	TGTGCCAGCAGTTTCAAGCGGGGGGGCGTACACGAGACCCAGTTCTTC	CASSFKRGGVHETQFF
.	.	TRBJ1-2	TRBV15	TGTGCCACCAGCAGAGATCCGACAGCTAACTATGGCTACACCTTC	CATSRDPTANYGYTF
.	.	TRBJ2-7	TRBV4-1	TGCGCCAGCAGCCAAGGTTCCAGGGTTGTTGCATACGAGCAGTACTTC	CASSQGSRVVAYEQYF
few	TRBD1	TRBJ1-4	TRBV20-1	TGCAGTGCTGGAACTACAGGGGATCGGACTAATGAAAAACTGTTTTTT	CSAGTTGDRTNEKLFF
.	TRBD1	TRBJ1-2	TRBV4-1	TGCGCCAGCAGCCAAGCCGGGGACAGGGGAAACTATGGCTACACCTTC	CASSQAGDRGNYGYTF
.	.	TRBJ2-5	TRBV21-1	TGTGCCAGCAAAGGAGCGGGAGAGAGGTACTTC	CASKGAGERYF
few	TRBD2	TRBJ2-2	TRBV6-2/TRBV6-3	TGTGCCAGCAGTTACTCGGCGGGAGTCCCCGGGGAGCTGTTTTTT	CASSYSAGVPGELFF
.	TRBD2	TRBJ2-1	TRBV10-3	TGTGCCAATTCCCCGGGACTAGGCTCCTACAATGAGCAGTTCTTC	CANSPGLGSYNEQFF
.	TRBD2	TRBJ2-3	TRBV5-1	TGCGCCAGCAGCACTGTCGGACTAGCGATCACAGATACGCAGTATTTT	CASSTVGLAITDTQYF
many	.	TRBJ2-3	TRBV29-1	TGCAGCGTTGCCTCCGGAACAGATACGCAGTATTTT	CSVASGTDTQYF
many	TRBD1	TRBJ1-5	TRBV12-3/TRBV12-4	TGTGCCAGCAGTTTACGGGGACAGCTCAATCAGCCCCAGCATTTT	CASSLRGQLNQPQHF
.	.	TRBJ2-5	TRBV28	TGTGCCAGCAGTTCCCCCACCTTAATCCGTAATGAGCAGTACTTC	CASSSPTLIRNEQYF
.	.	TRBJ1-5	TRBV29-1	TGCAGCGTTGCCAGTAATAGCAATCAGCCCCAGCATTTT	CSVASNSNQPQHF
.	.	TRBJ2-5	TRBV6-6	TGTGCCAGCACAGCGTGGGGACAGACCCAGTACTTC	CASTAWGQTQYF
.	TRBD2	TRBJ2-1	TRBV25-1	TGTGCCAGCAGTGAATTCGGACTAGCGGGAGGGCCGGTCTCTGAGCAGTTCTTC	CASSEFGLAGGPVSEQFF
many	.	TRBJ2-3	TRBV4-1	TGCGCCAGCAGCCAAAAAGTGCTAGGAGATACGCAGTATTTT	CASSQKVLGDTQYF
.	.	TRBJ2-3	TRBV7-2	TGTGCCAGCAGCCTACAAGTTCAAGATACGCAGTATTTT	CASSLQVQDTQYF
many	.	TRBJ2-7	TRBV29-1	TGCAGCGTTGAAGGATACAGCGGGCGATTCTACGAGCAGTACTTC	CSVEGYSGRFYEQYF
.	TRBD1	TRBJ2-5	TRBV7-2	TGTGCCAGCAGTCGACAGGGGGCACGAGAGACCCAGTACTTC	CASSRQGARETQYF
.	TRBD2	TRBJ2-7	TRBV10-3	TGTGCCATCAGTGAGTCAAGATTGGCGGGAGGGGGGTACGAGCAGTACTTC	CAISESRLAGGGYEQYF
.	.	TRBJ1-1	TRBV2	TGTGCCAGCAGGGTCACGGCGGGGAACACTGAAGCTTTCTTT	CASRVTAGNTEAFF
.	.	TRBJ2-7	TRBV12-3/TRBV12-4	TGTGCCAGCAGCAACAGGATCCCCTACGAGCAGTACTTC	CASSNRIPYEQYF
.	TRBD2	TRBJ2-2	TRBV7-6	TGTGCCAGCAGCTTAGAAACAGCGGGAGGTCCCGTCACCGGGGAGCTGTTTTTT	CASSLETAGGPVTGELFF
once	.	TRBJ2-5	TRBV20-1	TGCAGTGCTCGGGGCGTGGTTAGCGGGACAGCAGAGACCCAGTACTTC	CSARGVVSGTAETQYF
.	.	TRBJ1-2	TRBV27	TGTGCCAGCAGGAGCAAACCAGGGGCCTATGGCTACACCTTC	CASRSKPGAYGYTF
few	TRBD2	TRBJ2-1	TRBV6-2/TRBV6-3	TGTGCCAGCAGTTACTCGAGGGGACTAGCGGCGTATGAGCAGTTCTTC	CASSYSRGLAAYEQFF
.	.	TRBJ2-3	TRBV4-1	TGCGCCAGCAGCCTGAACAGGGGGAGGGACACAGATACGCAGTATTTT	CASSLNRGRDTDTQYF
.	.	TRBJ1-5	TRBV24-1	TGTGCCACCAGTGATACCAGAGATAGCAATCAGCCCCAGCATTTT	CATSDTRDSNQPQHF
.	.	TRBJ1-2	TRBV12-3/TRBV12-4	TGTGCCAGCAGTCCTCCCCGGCGGGGCGGCGGCTACACCTTC	CASSPPRRGGGYTF
.	.	TRBJ2-7	TRBV29-1	TGCAGCGTTGTTGGGGGGAGCTCCTACGAGCAGTACTTC	CSVVGGSSYEQYF
.	.	TRBJ1-1	TRBV30	TGTGCCTGGACCAGGGTCTCTTTTAACACTGAAGCTTTCTTT	CAWTRVSFNTEAFF
.	TRBD2	TRBJ2-5	TRBV20-1	TGCAGTGCTAGCGAGCGGGAGGACCAAGAGACCCAGTACTTC	CSASEREDQETQYF
.	TRBD1	TRBJ1-2	TRBV5-1	TGCGCCAGCAGCTTGTACCAGGGGGCGGGTGGCTACACCTTC	CASSLYQGAGGYTF
.	.	TRBJ1-2	TRBV5-5	TGTGCCAGCAGCTTGGACAGGATGGAGGGGCTTGGCTACACCTTC	CASSLDRMEGLGYTF
.	TRBD1	TRBJ2-5	TRBV7-9	TGTGCCAGCAGCTCGAGACAGGGGGTGCCCTCAGAGCAGTACTTC	CASSSRQGVPSEQYF
.	.	TRBJ1-1	TRBV29-1	TGCAGCGTTGTACGGGGGGACACTGAAGCTTTCTTT	CSVVRGDTEAFF
few	.	TRBJ2-1	TRBV2	TGTGCCCCAACGGAGGCCTACAATGAGCAGTTCTTC	CAPTEAYNEQFF
.	.	TRBJ2-6	TRBV7-9	TGTGCCAGCAGCTCTCAAACAGGGTCCGGGGCCAACGTCCTGACTTTC	CASSSQTGSGANVLTF
.	TRBD2	TRBJ2-3	TRBV28	TGTGCCAGCAGTCTACCCCAGTCTAGCGGGAGTGCAGATACGCAGTATTTT	CASSLPQSSGSADTQYF
few	.	TRBJ2-3	TRBV7-8	TGTGCCAGCAGCTTAGAGGGGAGACCCCTCGGCGATACGCAGTATTTT	CASSLEGRPLGDTQYF
few	.	TRBJ2-3	TRBV2	TGTGCCAGCAGCGAAAGCAAGGATACGCAGTATTTT	CASSESKDTQYF
few	.	TRBJ1-1	TRBV3-1	TGTGCCAGCAGCCAAGCCCGAGGGGGGTTGAACACTGAAGCTTTCTTT	CASSQARGGLNTEAFF
.	TRBD2	TRBJ2-1	TRBV9	TGTGCCAGCAGCGTCGAGGGACTAGCGGGGGGGAATGAGCAGTTCTTC	CASSVEGLAGGNEQFF
.	.	TRBJ1-2	TRBV28	TGTGCCAGCGGGGGGGCGGTAAGAAAAGGCTACACCTTC	CASGGAVRKGYTF
many	.	TRBJ2-7	TRBV11-2	TGTGCCAGCAGCACAGGCTCCGAGCAGTACTTC	CASSTGSEQYF
.	TRBD2	TRBJ2-1	TRBV10-3	TGTGCCACGTCGGGGGGGCTAGCGGGAGAAGAGACCCAGTTCTTC	CATSGGLAGEETQFF
.	.	TRBJ1-1	TRBV4-1	TGCGCCAGCAGCCTCACAGGGATATCTGAAGCTTTCTTT	CASSLTGISEAFF
few	.	TRBJ2-7	TRBV5-6	TGTGCCAGCAGCCAGGATGGGGGGAGGTACGAGCAGTACTTC	CASSQDGGRYEQYF
few	.	TRBJ1-4	TRBV7-6	TGTGCCAGCAGCTTCCTTAATGAAAAACTGTTTTTT	CASSFLNEKLFF
few	TRBD2	TRBJ2-3	TRBV7-8	TGTGCCAGCAGCGGAGCGGGAGCCGGCACAGATACGCAGTATTTT	CASSGAGAGTDTQYF
few	TRBD2	TRBJ2-1	TRBV3-1	TGTGCCAGCAGCCAAACTGGACTAGCGCGGGAGCAGTTCTTC	CASSQTGLAREQFF
few	TRBD1	TRBJ2-2	TRBV29-1	TGCAGCGTTGCCGGGACAGGGGTGACCGGGGAGCTGTTTTTT	CSVAGTGVTGELFF